This T cell receptor beta chain is drawn from a study of T cell responses to AZD1222 COVID-19 vaccine. With respect to this clone: The antigen is undetermined.

The table came from immunoSEQ multiplex PCR; TCRdb's copy has only in-frame clones and leaves some out. The sample has approximately 94,000 clones, more than 70% seen once. Study-wide results and limits: Only after the peak T cell response were repertoires sampled. White British ancestry dominated among donors, who included more females, and clonal diversity was possibly underestimated. With two AZD1222 doses given, Spike-specific TCR breadth and depth both rose.

The sequence came from an adult in good health. This specimen was peripheral blood, taken on day 0 of MenACWY control vaccination.

For the CDR3, the DNA is TGTGCCAGCAGTTTCGCGACAGGGATCTACGAGCAGTACTTC. Translation: CASSFATGIYEQYF. This rearrangement joins TRBV28 to TRBJ2-7; 7 bases match TRBD1. Germline lookup yields CDR1 MDHEN and CDR2 SYDVKM. The CDR3 length is 14 residues. Trimming at V came to 3 bases and at J to 3 bases, leaving 5 bases not matched to a gene.